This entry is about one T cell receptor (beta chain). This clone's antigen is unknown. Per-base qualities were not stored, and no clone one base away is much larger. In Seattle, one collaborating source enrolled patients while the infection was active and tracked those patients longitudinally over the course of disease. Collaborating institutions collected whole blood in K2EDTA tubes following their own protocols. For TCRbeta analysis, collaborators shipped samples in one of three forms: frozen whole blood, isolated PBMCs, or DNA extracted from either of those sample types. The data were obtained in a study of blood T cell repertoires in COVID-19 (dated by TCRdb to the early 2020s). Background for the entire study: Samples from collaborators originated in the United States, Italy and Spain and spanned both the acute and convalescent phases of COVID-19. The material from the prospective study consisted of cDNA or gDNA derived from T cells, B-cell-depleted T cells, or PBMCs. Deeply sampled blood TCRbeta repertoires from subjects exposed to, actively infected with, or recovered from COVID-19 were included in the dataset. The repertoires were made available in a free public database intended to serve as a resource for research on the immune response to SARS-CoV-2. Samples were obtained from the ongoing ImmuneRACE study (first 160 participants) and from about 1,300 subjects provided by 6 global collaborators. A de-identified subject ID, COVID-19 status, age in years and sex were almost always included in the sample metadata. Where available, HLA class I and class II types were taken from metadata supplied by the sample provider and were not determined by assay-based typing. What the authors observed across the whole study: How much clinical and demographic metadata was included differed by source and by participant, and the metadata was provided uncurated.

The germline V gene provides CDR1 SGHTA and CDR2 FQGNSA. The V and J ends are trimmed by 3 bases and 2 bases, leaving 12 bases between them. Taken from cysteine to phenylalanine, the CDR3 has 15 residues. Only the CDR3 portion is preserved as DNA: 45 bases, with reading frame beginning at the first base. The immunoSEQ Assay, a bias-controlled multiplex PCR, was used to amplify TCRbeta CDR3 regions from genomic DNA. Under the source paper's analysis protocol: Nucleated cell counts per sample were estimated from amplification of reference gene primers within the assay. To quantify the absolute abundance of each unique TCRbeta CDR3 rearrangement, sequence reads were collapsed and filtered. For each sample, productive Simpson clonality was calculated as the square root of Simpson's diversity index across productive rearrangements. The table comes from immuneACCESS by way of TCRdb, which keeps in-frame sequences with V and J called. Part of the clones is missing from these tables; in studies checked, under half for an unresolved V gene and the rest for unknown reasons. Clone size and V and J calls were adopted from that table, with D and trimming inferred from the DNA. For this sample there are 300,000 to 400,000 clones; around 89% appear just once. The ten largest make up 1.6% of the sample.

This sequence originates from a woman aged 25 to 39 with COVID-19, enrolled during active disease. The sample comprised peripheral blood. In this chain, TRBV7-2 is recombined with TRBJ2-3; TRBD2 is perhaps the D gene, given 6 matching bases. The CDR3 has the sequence CASSFRGSDTDTQYF. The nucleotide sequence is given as TGTGCCAGCAGCTTTCGGGGGAGCGACACAGATACGCAGTATTTT.